What follows is one TCR beta chain and its context. J gave up 3 bases and V 5 bases, and 9 bases lay outside the gene matches. This CDR3 is 17 amino acids long. CDR1 is MDHEN, CDR2 SYDVKM, per germline. Under the authors' procedure: Amplification with reference gene primers provided the estimates of nucleated cell counts. TCRdb's copy holds only in-frame clones and misses some; the assay was immunoSEQ multiplex PCR. V, J and clone size reflect that table, while D and trimming were determined from the DNA. The table has fewer than 120,000 clones, 70% to 90% seen once; the top ten hold 4% to 5.5%. This specimen comes from a study of blood T cell repertoires in COVID-19. Study summary: COVID-19 samples from acute and convalescent phases originated in the United States, Italy and Spain. PBMCs, B-cell-depleted T cells, or T cells were the source of the cDNA or gDNA that made up the material.

The source is a human donor in a cohort sampled during active COVID-19. This chain links TRBV28 with TRBJ2-7, with 14 nucleotides matching TRBD2. Source material: peripheral blood. This CDR3 is CASSLTGLAGALYEQYF. As DNA, the CDR3 is TGTGCCAGCAGTCTAACGGGACTAGCGGGAGCACTCTACGAGCAGTACTTC.